This TCR beta chain emerged from a study of T cells in Graves' hyperthyroidism and ophthalmopathy. Amplification of TCR beta CDR3 regions used RNA as the template. TCR CDR3 underwent first-round RT-PCR with the HTBI primer set. From the multiplex PCR reads, TCRdb called clonotypes with MiXCR, one entry per CDR3 protein. Of 540,000 or so distinct CDR3 sequences in the sample, around 45% are singletons; the top ten hold 15% to 20%. A word on this clonotype: The antigen is unknown.

The CDR3 runs 14 residues. Germline CDR1 SEHNR, CDR2 FQNEAQ (reference sequence). V was shortened by 1 base and J by 14 bases, with 20 bases between the two germline ends. Pregnant or lactating patients were excluded, as were those with uncontrolled infection or other autoimmune disease. Study-wide results and caveats: The model foresaw ophthalmopathy a median roughly 6.6 months prior to onset. Most expanded thyroid clonotypes above 0.001 recurred in blood.

The clonotype comes from an adult woman with Graves' disease, either hyperthyroidism or ophthalmopathy (not recorded which). The chain has TRBV7-9 and TRBJ1-1, with D perhaps TRBD1 (5 bases). The sequencing sample was made of peripheral blood or thyroid tissue (not recorded which). In DNA, the CDR3 is TGTGCCAGCAGCTTAGAGGGGCCAGTTTCTGAGCAGTTCTTT. Its translation: CASSLEGPVSEQFF.